What follows is one TCR beta chain and its context. The data belong to a study of shared clonotypes between healthy human individuals. The germline CDR1 and CDR2 sequences are SNHLY and FYNNEI. The CDR3 loop spans 14 amino acids. V shed 0 bases and J shed 0 bases, with 3 bases lying between them. Assay: immunoSEQ multiplex PCR; the TCRdb copy retains only in-frame clones and omits some. This sample has some 2,400,000 clones, with approximately 95% found just once. This chain connects TRBV2 to TRBJ1-3; D is unclear. The sequenced sample was naive CD4+ T cells sorted from blood. The subset here: CD45RA+ positively selected. This sequence was found in a man younger than 30 in good health. The CDR3 reads CASSEAYSGNTIYF. DNA for the CDR3: TGTGCCAGCAGTGAAGCGTACTCTGGAAACACCATATATTTT.